This TCR beta chain was observed in a study of blood T cell repertoires in COVID-19 (TCRdb year 2020). Context from the whole study: Samples covering the acute and convalescent phases of COVID-19 were provided by collaborators in the United States, Italy and Spain. A de-identified subject ID, COVID-19 status, age in years and sex were almost always included in the sample metadata. Where available, HLA class I and class II types were obtained from metadata supplied by the sample provider rather than from assay-based typing. A freely available public database, intended as a resource for researchers studying the immune response to SARS-CoV-2, is where the repertoires were released. The dataset comprised deeply sampled blood TCRbeta repertoires from subjects exposed to, actively infected with, or recovered from COVID-19. The prospective study material was composed of cDNA or gDNA derived from T cells, B-cell-depleted T cells, or PBMCs. Samples came from the ongoing ImmuneRACE study (first 160 participants) plus 1,254 subjects from 6 global collaborators. The research as a whole found: The quantity of clinical and demographic metadata differed by source and by participant and was supplied without curation.

A note on this clone: Its cognate antigen has yet to be identified. Per-base quality was not reported, and no clone a single base away is much larger than it.

Collaborating institutions collected whole blood in K2EDTA tubes following their own protocols. For TCRbeta analysis, collaborators shipped samples in one of three forms: frozen whole blood, isolated PBMCs, or DNA extracted from either of those sample types. From the cysteine up to the phenylalanine, the CDR3 has a length of 15 residues. Only the CDR3 DNA stays, 45 bases, in frame from base 1. The germline V gene specifies SGHAT as CDR1 and FQNNGV as CDR2. V is clipped by 1 base and J by 5 bases, and the sequence between their germline boundaries is 14 bases long. The immunoSEQ Assay, a bias-controlled multiplex PCR, was used to amplify TCRbeta CDR3 regions from genomic DNA. The authors' pipeline ran thus. The number of nucleated cells in each sample was estimated from the amplification of reference gene primers within the assay. Sequence reads were collapsed and filtered to measure the absolute abundance of every unique TCRbeta CDR3 rearrangement. For each sample, productive Simpson clonality was calculated by taking the square root of Simpson's diversity index across productive rearrangements. What TCRdb holds here is the immuneACCESS table cut down to in-frame rearrangements. Part of the clones is not present; checked against another copy, under half of the missing clones reflect an unresolved V gene, and the others are unexplained. V and J calls and clone size are given by that table; D and trimming were obtained from the DNA. Across this sample there are about 29,000 clones, with over 75% seen only once. Clones ranked in the top ten supply about 8% of the sample.

Sequenced material: peripheral blood. The V and J segments used are TRBV11-2 and TRBJ1-1, with no confident D gene call. This receptor was identified in a woman in her sixties or seventies with active or convalescent COVID-19. The DNA sequence is as follows: TGTGCCAGCAGCTTAGGACTCACGGGAGGGACTGAAGCTTTCTTT. Its protein product is CASSLGLTGGTEAFF. Extended through the reference TRBV11-2 and TRBJ1-1 proteins, this CDR3 yields the full variable domain: EAGVAQSPRYKIIEKRQSVAFWCNPISGHATLYWYQQILGQGPKLLIQFQNNGVVDDSQLPKDRFSAERLKGVDSTLKIQPAKLEDSAVYLCASSLGLTGGTEAFFGQGTRLTVV.